A selection of T cell receptor beta chains follows, all from one sample in a study of blood T cells in healthy people across ages. MiXCR, applied by TCRdb to the 5' RACE reads, yields one record per CDR3 protein. The sample shows about 1 million distinct CDR3 sequences, roughly a quarter of them seen only once. The same specimen was also included in a second study, on T cells of mothers and their children.

Sequencing was done on a sample of blood. These receptors all stem from a girl aged 2-10 years in good health. The CDR3 runs from the conserved cysteine through the conserved F or W.

>NA|TRBV11-1
CASSSTTGTDQEQFF
>TRBJ1-2|TRBV15
CATSLDRDYGYTF
>TRBJ2-5|TRBV12-3/TRBV12-4
CASRPNTKEQYF
>TRBJ2-7|TRBV29-1
CSVESNYEQYF
>TRBJ2-3|TRBV6-6
CASALGPQYTDTQYF
>TRBJ1-4|TRBV6-5
CAGSPSLGGEKLFF
>TRBJ2-5|TRBV9
CASSVGWNSAEWYQETQYF
>TRBJ1-6|TRBV6-4
CASSPESSYNSPLHF
>TRBJ2-5|TRBV12-3/TRBV12-4
CASTPRGGTIGETQYF
>TRBJ1-5|TRBV28
CASRPMGGSQPQHF
>NA|TRBV24-1
CATSDGTGGVYEQYF
>TRBJ2-3|TRBV28
CASSQQGRADTQYF
>TRBJ2-5|TRBV20-1
CSARAGGGAKTQYF
>TRBJ1-4|TRBV7-9
CASSPFGGNEKLFF